Presented here are 26 T cell receptor beta chains from one specimen sequenced in a study of graft-versus-host responses after intestinal transplantation. The antigens these receptors bind are not known. Libraries were prepared by immunoSEQ multiplex PCR; TCRdb keeps only in-frame clonotypes and omits some of them. The sample lists about 120,000 clones, about nine tenths seen once, with about 0.18% in the top ten. The source was unstimulated CD4+ T cells sorted from spleen or lymph node cells, collected before intestinal transplant. The receptor set was obtained from a human donor who received an intestinal transplant.

The chain combines TRBV4-1 with TRBJ1-3; D gene ambiguous. From germline, CDR1 is MGHRA and CDR2 YSYEKL. The length of the CDR3 is 14 residues. Trimming took off 3 bases at V and 2 bases at J, with 8 bases between the two ends. The DNA of the CDR3 is TGCGCCAGCAGCCAGGGCTCAGCTGGAAACACCATATATTTT. Its protein product is CASSQGSAGNTIYF.

This clone came up once. The DNA of the CDR3 is TGTGCCAGCACCCAAGGCGGAGAGACCCAGTACTTC. Amino acid sequence: CASTQGGETQYF. The chain carries TRBV2 and TRBJ2-5; no clear D. The CDR3 length is 12 residues. The germline V gene has CDR1 SNHLY and CDR2 FYNNEI. Trimming removed 7 bases from V and 4 bases from J, with 10 bases in between.

V gene TRBV30 combines with J gene TRBJ2-2; weak D call: TRBD2 (6 bases). The ends were cut back, 5 bases at V and 2 bases at J, with 21 bases in the middle. This CDR3 is built from 17 residues. CDR1 GTSNPN and CDR2 SVGIG come from the germline V gene (reference sequence). CDR3 DNA sequence: TGTGCCTGGGGAGGGCTCCCGCGGGAAACTAACACCGGGGAGCTGTTTTTT. It yields the protein CAWGGLPRETNTGELFF.

This chain joins TRBV6-1 and TRBJ2-1; D gene uncertain. Trimming took 6 bases from V and 9 from J, leaving 9 bases between them. Per germline, CDR1 MNHNS and CDR2 SASEGT. CDR3 size: 11 residues. The CDR3 sequence is CASRGVGEQFF. The CDR3 coding sequence is TGTGCCAGCAGAGGAGTGGGTGAGCAGTTCTTC.

V gene TRBV19 combines with J gene TRBJ1-1, with D uncertain. Deletions cut 6 bases from V and 2 bases from J, with 13 bases between. Germline V CDR1 and CDR2: LNHDA, SQIVND (reference sequence). The CDR3 spans 14 residues. The chain's CDR3 is CASRVPRSNTEAFF. The CDR3 DNA follows: TGTGCCAGTAGAGTGCCTAGAAGTAACACTGAAGCTTTCTTT.

The count of this clone is one. This chain uses TRBV5-4 with TRBJ2-4; 9 nucleotides match TRBD1. Germline-derived CDR1 and CDR2 are SGHNT and YYREEE (reference sequence). V was pared by 2 bases and J by 7 bases, with 4 bases of the junction left unmatched. This CDR3 is built from 14 residues. This chain's CDR3 is CASSFSGTGNIQYF. The CDR3 region has the DNA TGTGCCAGCAGCTTCTCCGGGACAGGGAACATTCAGTACTTC.

The chain uses TRBV6-5 and TRBJ2-7, with a tentative D call TRBD2 (6 bases). V was trimmed by 0 bases and J by 3 bases, leaving 12 bases between them. Germline-derived CDR1 and CDR2 are MNHEY and SVGAGI. The CDR3 is 15 residues long. The CDR3 DNA reads as TGTGCCAGCAGTTACTCGGGCGGGAAAATCTACGAGCAGTACTTC. As protein: CASSYSGGKIYEQYF.

This clone was counted a few times. The chain couples TRBV30 to TRBJ1-2; D might be TRBD1 (5 bases). V lost 2 bases, J lost 9 bases, and 19 bases lay in between. Germline loops: CDR1 GTSNPN, CDR2 SVGIG (reference sequence). The CDR3 is made up of 14 amino acids. DNA of the CDR3: TGTGCCTGGAGTCGTGGAACGACAGCTTGGAGCTACACCTTC. Its protein is CAWSRGTTAWSYTF.

The chain combines TRBV9 with TRBJ2-1; 9 bases map to TRBD2. CDR1 is SGDLS, CDR2 YYNGEE, per germline. With V trimmed by 4 bases and J by 6 bases, 17 bases remained unmatched. The CDR3 is made up of 18 amino acids. The CDR3 DNA follows: TGTGCCAGCAGCTCCCCGGGGAGGGCTAGCGGGACCCTCAATGAGCAGTTCTTC. Encoded protein: CASSSPGRASGTLNEQFF.

The chain joins TRBV19 to TRBJ2-2; 9 nucleotides agree with TRBD1. After removal of 6 bases from V and 6 bases from J, the junction contained 8 bases not matched to a gene. This CDR3 is 15 amino acids long. The V gene's germline CDR1 is LNHDA and CDR2 SQIVND (reference sequence). The CDR3 sequence: CASSLQGAGAGELFF. Written as DNA, the CDR3 is TGTGCCAGTAGCCTACAGGGGGCAGGGGCCGGGGAGCTGTTTTTT.

This chain joins TRBV2 and TRBJ1-1, with TRBD1 identical over 10 bases. The J segment lost 3 bases and the V segment lost 6 bases, leaving 10 bases of the junction unmatched. The CDR3 has 16 amino acids. The germline V gene encodes CDR1 SNHLY and CDR2 FYNNEI. CDR3 amino acids: CASRYIPGTGDTEAFF. DNA of the CDR3: TGTGCCAGCAGATATATCCCCGGGACAGGGGACACTGAAGCTTTCTTT. The full variable domain, rest sourced from reference TRBV2 and TRBJ1-1, is EPEVTQTPSHQVTQMGQEVILRCVPISNHLYFYWYRQILGQKVEFLVSFYNNEISEKSEIFDDQFSVERPDGSNFTLKIRSTKLEDSAMYFCASRYIPGTGDTEAFFGQGTRLTVV.

The J gene is TRBJ2-3, the V gene TRBV5-1, with 11 bases matching TRBD2. The CDR3 totals 16 residues. V shed 5 bases and J 4 bases; nucleotides not matched to a gene: 9. The germline gives CDR1 SGHRS, CDR2 YFSETQ. The CDR3 nucleotides read TGCGCCAGCAGGCCTATAGCGGGAGGGCGCCCAGATACGCAGTATTTT. Its translation is CASRPIAGGRPDTQYF.

CDR3 protein: CASSPLGKSTGYTF. The CDR3 bases are TGCGCCAGCAGCCCACTCGGGAAGTCGACGGGCTACACCTTC. This chain connects TRBV10-2 to TRBJ1-2, with D unclear. Germline-derived CDR1 and CDR2 are WSHSY and SAAADI. Trimming cost V 6 bases and J 8 bases, with 19 bases left between them. CDR3 length: 14 amino acids.

The chain carries TRBV5-5 and TRBJ1-5; D possibly corresponds to TRBD1 (5 bases). CDR1 is SGHKS, CDR2 YYEKEE, per germline (reference sequence). V lost 0 bases, J lost 5 bases, and 12 bases lay in between. The CDR3 consists of 15 residues. The CDR3 here is CASSLVVDTYQPQHF. The CDR3 nucleotides are TGTGCCAGCAGCTTGGTAGTGGACACATATCAGCCCCAGCATTTT.

The CDR3 sequence is CASSLPAGGPSGELFF. The DNA of the CDR3 is TGCGCCAGCAGCTTGCCAGCGGGAGGGCCAAGCGGGGAGCTGTTTTTT. The rearrangement joins TRBV5-1 to TRBJ2-2, with TRBD2 matching 10 bases. Germline trimming cut 1 base from V and 7 bases from J; bases unmatched to any gene: 7. CDR1 SGHRS and CDR2 YFSETQ come from the germline V gene. The CDR3 sequence is 16 residues long.

This sequence joins TRBV28 and TRBJ1-2, with D perhaps TRBD1 (6 bases). With 7 bases removed from V and 1 base from J, the gap between germline ends came to 13 bases. Germline V gene lookup returns CDR1 MDHEN and CDR2 SYDVKM. The CDR3 is made up of 14 amino acids. CDR3 nucleotides: TGTGCCAGCACCCTTCAAGGGGGTAACTATGGCTACACCTTC. It yields the protein CASTLQGGNYGYTF.

Comment on this clone: An end of the junction does not agree with germline; a read error may underlie this. This chain links TRBV2 with TRBJ2-1, with 9 bases that match TRBD2. The CDR3 is made up of 15 amino acids. The V gene's germline CDR1 is SNHLY and CDR2 FYNNEI. CDR3 DNA: TGTGCCAGCAGAGAAGGGACTAGCCCTAACAATGAGCAGTTCTTC. Protein sequence: CASREGTSPNNEQFF.

Points on this clone: Other DNA variants within this sample encode the same CDR3. The gene calls are TRBV4-1 and TRBJ2-3; 10 bases align to TRBD2. CDR3 size: 15 residues. V gave up 1 base and J gave up 6 bases; unmatched junction bases: 4. The germline V gene encodes CDR1 MGHRA and CDR2 YSYEKL. The CDR3 nucleotides read TGCGCCAGCAGCCAAGGAAGAGCGGGAGGGGATACGCAGTATTTT. As protein: CASSQGRAGGDTQYF.

DNA for the CDR3: TGCAGTGTTGAGCAAACAGATACGCAGTATTTT. Protein product: CSVEQTDTQYF. This chain joins TRBV20-1 and TRBJ2-3; D unclear. V was shortened by 7 bases and J by 3 bases, with 8 bases between the two germline ends. The germline gives CDR1 DFQATT, CDR2 SNEGSKA (reference sequence). CDR3 length equals 11 residues.

This sequence joins TRBV5-4 and TRBJ2-5; 8 nucleotides line up with TRBD1. Germline V gene sequence: CDR1 SGHNT, CDR2 YYREEE (reference sequence). The CDR3 length is 14 residues. The V and J ends lost 4 bases and 3 bases, in that order; junction bases with no gene match: 5. CDR3 sequence: CASSQGQAKETQYF. CDR3 nucleotides: TGTGCCAGCAGCCAGGGACAGGCCAAAGAGACCCAGTACTTC.

The chain couples TRBV5-4 to TRBJ1-2; 8 nucleotides line up with TRBD1. This CDR3 has 15 amino acids. CDR1 and CDR2 from the germline V gene are SGHNT and YYREEE (reference sequence). The junction had 1 base not matched to a gene; V was cut back by 0 bases and J by 0 bases. In DNA, the CDR3 is TGTGCCAGCAGCTTGGGGACAGGGTCTAACTATGGCTACACCTTC. This translates into CASSLGTGSNYGYTF.

The chain combines TRBV4-1 with TRBJ2-3; no firm D call. The V and J ends lost 0 bases and 0 bases respectively, with 10 bases between them. The CDR3 runs 16 residues. The germline gives CDR1 MGHRA, CDR2 YSYEKL. In nucleotides, the CDR3 is TGCGCCAGCAGCCAAGAAGCAGGCCTTAGCACAGATACGCAGTATTTT. Its translation: CASSQEAGLSTDTQYF.

There are a few counts of this clone. Here the CDR3 DNA reads TGTGCCAGCAGCTGGACAAGATATCAGCCCCAGCATTTT. This sequence encodes CASSWTRYQPQHF. The chain has TRBV6-1 and TRBJ1-5; a possible D gene is TRBD1 (5 bases). This CDR3 region has 13 residues. Germline-derived CDR1 and CDR2 are MNHNS and SASEGT. V lost 6 bases and J lost 5, with 11 bases in between.

This clone was observed once. The gene calls are TRBV9 and TRBJ2-1, with D tentatively TRBD2 (6 bases). Between the trimmed V and J ends, which lost 3 bases and 6 bases, there was a span of 19 bases. From germline, CDR1 is SGDLS and CDR2 YYNGEE. The CDR3 consists of 16 residues. CDR3 region: CASSAFRGGNLNEQFF. The CDR3 DNA is TGTGCCAGCAGCGCCTTCCGGGGAGGAAACCTCAATGAGCAGTTCTTC.

This chain joins TRBV30 and TRBJ1-6, with D uncertain. V lost 0 bases and J lost 7, with 16 bases in between. The CDR3 consists of 16 residues. CDR1 and CDR2 from the germline V gene are GTSNPN and SVGIG (reference sequence). CDR3 protein: CAWSVHQRRLNSPLHF. The CDR3 nucleotides are TGTGCCTGGAGTGTACATCAACGGAGGTTAAATTCACCCCTCCACTTT.

The J gene is TRBJ2-4, the V gene TRBV15; D unresolved. V was shortened by 0 bases and J by 0 bases, with 9 bases between the two germline ends. This CDR3 has 16 amino acids. CDR1 is LNHNV and CDR2 is YYDKDF in the germline V gene (reference sequence). CDR3 region: CATSRDLQQAKNIQYF. CDR3 nucleotide sequence: TGTGCCACCAGCAGAGATTTACAGCAAGCCAAAAACATTCAGTACTTC.